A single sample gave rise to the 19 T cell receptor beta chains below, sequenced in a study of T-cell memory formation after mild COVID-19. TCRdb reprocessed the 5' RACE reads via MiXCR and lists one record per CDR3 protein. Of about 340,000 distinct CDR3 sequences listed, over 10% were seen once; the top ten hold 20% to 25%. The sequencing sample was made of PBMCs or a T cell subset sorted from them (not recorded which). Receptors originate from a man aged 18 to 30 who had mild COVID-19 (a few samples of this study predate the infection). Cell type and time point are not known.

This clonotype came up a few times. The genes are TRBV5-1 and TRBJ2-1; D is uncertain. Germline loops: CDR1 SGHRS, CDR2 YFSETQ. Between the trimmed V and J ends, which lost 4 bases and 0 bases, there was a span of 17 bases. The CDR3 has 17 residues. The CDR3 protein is CASSPDDLGFSYNEQFF. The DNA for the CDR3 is TGCGCCAGCAGCCCCGACGACCTAGGTTTCTCCTACAATGAGCAGTTCTTC.

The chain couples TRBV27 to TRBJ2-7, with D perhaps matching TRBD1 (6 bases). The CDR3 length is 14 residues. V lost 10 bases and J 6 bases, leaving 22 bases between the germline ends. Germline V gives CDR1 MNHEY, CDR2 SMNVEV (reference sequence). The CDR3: CANAEDRAQSEQYV. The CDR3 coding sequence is TGTGCCAACGCAGAGGACAGAGCCCAGAGCGAGCAGTACGTC.

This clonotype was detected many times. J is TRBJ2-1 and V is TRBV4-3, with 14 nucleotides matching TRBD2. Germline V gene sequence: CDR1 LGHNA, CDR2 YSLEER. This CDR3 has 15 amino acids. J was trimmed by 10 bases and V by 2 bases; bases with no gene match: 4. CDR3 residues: CASSQLGLAGAEQFF. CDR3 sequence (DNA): TGCGCCAGCAGCCAACTGGGACTAGCGGGGGCCGAGCAGTTCTTC.

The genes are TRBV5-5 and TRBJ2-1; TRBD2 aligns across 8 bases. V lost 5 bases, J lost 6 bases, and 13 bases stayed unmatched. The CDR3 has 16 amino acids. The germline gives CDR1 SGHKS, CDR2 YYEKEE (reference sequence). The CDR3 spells CASSLSRGGSGNEQFF. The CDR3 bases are TGTGCCAGCAGTCTCTCTCGCGGGGGGAGCGGCAATGAGCAGTTCTTC. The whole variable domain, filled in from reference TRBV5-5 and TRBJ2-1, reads DAGVTQSPTHLIKTRGQQVTLRCSPISGHKSVSWYQQVLGQGPQFIFQYYEKEERGRGNFPDRFSARQFPNYSSELNVNALLLGDSALYLCASSLSRGGSGNEQFFGPGTRLTVL.

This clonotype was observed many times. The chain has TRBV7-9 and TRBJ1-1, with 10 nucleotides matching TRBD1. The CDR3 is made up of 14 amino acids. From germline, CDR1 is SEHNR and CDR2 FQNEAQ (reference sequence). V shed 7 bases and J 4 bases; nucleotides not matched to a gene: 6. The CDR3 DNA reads TGTGCCAGCAACGGACAGGGGGTTGGCACTGAAGCTTTCTTT. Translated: CASNGQGVGTEAFF.

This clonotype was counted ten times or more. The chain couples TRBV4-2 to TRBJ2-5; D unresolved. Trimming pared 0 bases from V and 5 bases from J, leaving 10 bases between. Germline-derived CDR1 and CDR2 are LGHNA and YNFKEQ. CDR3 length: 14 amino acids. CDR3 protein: CASSQDPFWETQYF. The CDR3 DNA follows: TGTGCCAGCAGCCAAGACCCATTCTGGGAGACCCAGTACTTC.

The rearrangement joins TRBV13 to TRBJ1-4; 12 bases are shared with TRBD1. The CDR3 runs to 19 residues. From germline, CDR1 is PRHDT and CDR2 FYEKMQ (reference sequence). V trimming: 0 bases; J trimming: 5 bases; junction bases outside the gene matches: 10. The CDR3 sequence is CASSLGSGTGGAPNEKLFF. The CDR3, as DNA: TGTGCCAGCAGCTTAGGCTCCGGGACAGGGGGCGCCCCGAATGAAAAACTGTTTTTT.

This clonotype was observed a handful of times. As DNA, the CDR3 is TGTGCCAGCACGACAGGGTTCTTGGGGGAGCTGTTTTTT. Protein sequence: CASTTGFLGELFF. The chain carries TRBV7-9 and TRBJ2-2, with TRBD1 identical over 7 bases. This CDR3 is 13 amino acids long. CDR1 and CDR2 from the germline V gene are SEHNR and FQNEAQ (reference sequence). Trimming at V came to 7 bases and at J to 8 bases, leaving 7 bases not matched to a gene.

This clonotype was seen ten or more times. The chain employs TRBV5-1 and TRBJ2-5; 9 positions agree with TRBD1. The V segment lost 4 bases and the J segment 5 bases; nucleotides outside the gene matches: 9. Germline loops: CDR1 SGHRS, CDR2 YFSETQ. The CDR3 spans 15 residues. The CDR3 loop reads CASSGQGQGWETQYF. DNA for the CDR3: TGCGCCAGCAGCGGGCAGGGACAGGGATGGGAGACCCAGTACTTC.

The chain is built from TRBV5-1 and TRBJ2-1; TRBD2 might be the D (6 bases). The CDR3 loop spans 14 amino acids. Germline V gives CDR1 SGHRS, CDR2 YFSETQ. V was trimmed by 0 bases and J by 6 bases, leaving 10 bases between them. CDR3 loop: CASSLGRGLNEQFF. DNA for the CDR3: TGCGCCAGCAGCTTGGGGAGGGGACTCAATGAGCAGTTCTTC.

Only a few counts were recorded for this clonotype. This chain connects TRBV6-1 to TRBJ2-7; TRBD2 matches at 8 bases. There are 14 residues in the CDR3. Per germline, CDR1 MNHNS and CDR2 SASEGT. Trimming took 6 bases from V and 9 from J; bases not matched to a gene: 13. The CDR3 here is CASSAGTRGRGQYF. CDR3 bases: TGTGCCAGCAGCGCCGGGACTAGGGGCCGAGGGCAGTACTTC.

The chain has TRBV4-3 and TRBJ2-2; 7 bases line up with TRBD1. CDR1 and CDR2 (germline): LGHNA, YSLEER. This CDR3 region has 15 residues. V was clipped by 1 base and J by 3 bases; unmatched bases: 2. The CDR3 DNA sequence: TGCGCCAGCAGCCAAGCAGGGGGAGACACCGGGGAGCTGTTTTTT. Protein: CASSQAGGDTGELFF.

The chain's CDR3 is CASSYPQQGAEQFF. The CDR3 DNA reads TGTGCCAGCAGTTACCCGCAGCAGGGGGCTGAGCAGTTCTTC. This chain joins TRBV6-2 or TRBV6-3 and TRBJ2-1; 8 bases agree with TRBD1. Germline-derived CDR1 and CDR2 are MNHEY and SVGEGT. The CDR3 has 14 amino acids. The V and J ends lost 2 bases and 9 bases, in that order; junction bases with no gene match: 6.

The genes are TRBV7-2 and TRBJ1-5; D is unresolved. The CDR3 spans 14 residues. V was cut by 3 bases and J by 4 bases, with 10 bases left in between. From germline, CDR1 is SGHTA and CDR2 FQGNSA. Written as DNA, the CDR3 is TGTGCCAGCAGCTTTACTGGAGGAAATCAGCCCCAGCATTTT. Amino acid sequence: CASSFTGGNQPQHF. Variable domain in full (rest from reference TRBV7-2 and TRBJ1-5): GAGVSQSPSNKVTEKGKDVELRCDPISGHTALYWYRQSLGQGLEFLIYFQGNSAPDKSGLPSDRFSAERTGGSVSTLTIQRTQQEDSAVYLCASSFTGGNQPQHFGDGTRLSIL.

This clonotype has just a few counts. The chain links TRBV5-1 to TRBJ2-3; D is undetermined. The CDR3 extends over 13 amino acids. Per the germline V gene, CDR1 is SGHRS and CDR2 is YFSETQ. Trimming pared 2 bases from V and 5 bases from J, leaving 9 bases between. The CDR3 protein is CASSFENVDTQYF. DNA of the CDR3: TGCGCCAGCAGCTTCGAGAACGTAGATACGCAGTATTTT.

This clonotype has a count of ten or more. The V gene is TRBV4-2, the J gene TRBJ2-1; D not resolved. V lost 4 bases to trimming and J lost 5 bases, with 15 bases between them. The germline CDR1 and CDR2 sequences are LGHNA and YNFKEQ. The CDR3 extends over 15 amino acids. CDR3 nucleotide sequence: TGTGCCAGCAGCCTTACGCCAGATTACGACAATGAGCAGTTCTTC. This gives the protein CASSLTPDYDNEQFF.

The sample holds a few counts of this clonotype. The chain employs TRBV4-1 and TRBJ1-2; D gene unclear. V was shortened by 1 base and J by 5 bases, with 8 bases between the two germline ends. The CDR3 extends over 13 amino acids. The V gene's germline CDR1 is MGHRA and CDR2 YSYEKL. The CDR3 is CASSQVGRYGYTF. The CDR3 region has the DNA TGCGCCAGCAGCCAAGTGGGAAGGTATGGCTACACCTTC.

The CDR3 reads CASSSRTSGSYEQYF. The CDR3 bases are TGTGCCAGCAGCTCCCGGACTAGCGGCTCCTACGAGCAGTACTTC. The chain has TRBV7-8 and TRBJ2-7; 10 bases align to TRBD2. Germline CDR1 SGHVS, CDR2 FQNEAQ. CDR3 length equals 15 residues. Germline trimming cut 4 bases from V and 0 bases from J; bases unmatched to any gene: 3.

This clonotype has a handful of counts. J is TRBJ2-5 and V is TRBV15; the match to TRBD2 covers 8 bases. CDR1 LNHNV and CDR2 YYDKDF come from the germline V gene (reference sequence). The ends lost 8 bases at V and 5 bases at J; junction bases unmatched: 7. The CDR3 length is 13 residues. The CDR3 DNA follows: TGTGCCACCGCCGGGACTAGGATGGAGACCCAGTACTTC. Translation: CATAGTRMETQYF.